Sequencing of this TCR beta chain was carried out in a study of T cells in tuberculosis (dated by TCRdb to the late 2010s). About the full investigation: The study combined CD1B tetramers and high-throughput TCR immunosequencing to characterize T cells specific for the mycobacterial lipid antigen glucose monomycolate (GMM).

A remark on this clone: No much larger clone exists at a distance of one base, and base qualities are not known.

The CDR3 holds 15 amino acids from the cysteine to the phenylalanine. CDR3 DNA only is kept here, 45 bases in frame from base 1. Between the V and J ends, shortened by 2 bases and 0 bases respectively, the junction contains 8 bases. Based on the germline V gene, the CDR1 and CDR2 sequences are SNHLY and FYNNEI. PBMC were thawed, rested overnight, stained with GMM-loaded CD1B tetramer, a Live/Dead dye and anti-CD3, and then sorted on a FACS Aria II. C32 glucose monomycolate purified from Rhodococcus equi was loaded onto CD1B tetramers. Before cryopreservation, the PBMC used for tetramer sorting had been depleted of CD14-expressing monocytes as part of a separate study. From each donor, approximately 100,000 tetramer-negative cells were sorted and analyzed together with the tetramer-positive cells. Antigen-specific T cells were sorted from four healthy South African adults using GMM-loaded CD1B tetramers.

Because TCR-alpha and TCR-beta chains were sequenced unpaired, no chain pairing information was available. TCR libraries were generated with the immunoSEQ multiplex PCR assay, using TCR-beta and/or TCR-alpha/delta assays for each sample. The amplified TCR libraries were sequenced on the Illumina high-throughput platform. Turning to the authors' computational methods: Clustering and dimensionality reduction were performed using pairwise TCRdist distances among GMM-specific receptors from ex vivo sorted or in vitro expanded T cells. Sequence motifs defined by gene usage and CDR3 content were tested for enrichment in tetramer-positive versus tetramer-negative populations. Held by TCRdb, this immuneACCESS table contains in-frame sequences only and omits some clones. Under half of the omission traces to an unresolved V gene where checked; the cause of the rest is unknown. That table gives V, J and clone size, and the DNA gave D and trimming. The sample data list 55,000 to 60,000 clones, and approximately 91% of these were observed just once. Roughly 22% of the sample rests with the top ten.

Results and caveats for the whole study, not just this receptor: T cells that bind the CD1B-GMM tetramer with low affinity may have been missed by the stringent sort gate.

This sequence originates from an adult woman with latent tuberculosis. This sequence uses TRBV2 and TRBJ1-3, with no confidently assigned D gene. Material: CD1b-GMM tetramer-negative cells sorted from PBMCs. The sample's cell subset or site, from its label and the paper: T cells not binding CD1B-GMM tetramer, sorted from same donor. CDR3 loop: CASSERGFSGNTIYF. In nucleotide form, the sequence is TGTGCCAGCAGTGAACGCGGCTTCTCTGGAAACACCATATATTTT. With the portions outside the CDR3 filled from the reference TRBV2 and TRBJ1-3 genes, the complete variable region becomes EPEVTQTPSHQVTQMGQEVILRCVPISNHLYFYWYRQILGQKVEFLVSFYNNEISEKSEIFDDQFSVERPDGSNFTLKIRSTKLEDSAMYFCASSERGFSGNTIYFGEGSWLTVV.